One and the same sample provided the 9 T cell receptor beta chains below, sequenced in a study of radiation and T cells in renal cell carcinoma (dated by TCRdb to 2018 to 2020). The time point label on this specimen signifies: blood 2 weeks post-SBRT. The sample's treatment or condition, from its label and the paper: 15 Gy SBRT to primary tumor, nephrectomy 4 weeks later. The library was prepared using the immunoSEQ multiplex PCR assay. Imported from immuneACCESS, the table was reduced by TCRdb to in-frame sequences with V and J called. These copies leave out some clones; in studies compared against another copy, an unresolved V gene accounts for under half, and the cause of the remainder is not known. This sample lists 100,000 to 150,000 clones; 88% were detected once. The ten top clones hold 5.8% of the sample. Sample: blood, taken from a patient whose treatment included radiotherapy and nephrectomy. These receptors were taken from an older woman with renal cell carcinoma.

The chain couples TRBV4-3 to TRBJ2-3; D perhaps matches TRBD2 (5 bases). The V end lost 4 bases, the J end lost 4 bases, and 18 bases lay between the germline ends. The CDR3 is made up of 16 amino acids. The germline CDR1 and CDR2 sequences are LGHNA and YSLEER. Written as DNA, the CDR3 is TGCGCCAGCAGCCCCAACGCCGGGGTGGGGTCAGATACGCAGTATTTT. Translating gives CASSPNAGVGSDTQYF.

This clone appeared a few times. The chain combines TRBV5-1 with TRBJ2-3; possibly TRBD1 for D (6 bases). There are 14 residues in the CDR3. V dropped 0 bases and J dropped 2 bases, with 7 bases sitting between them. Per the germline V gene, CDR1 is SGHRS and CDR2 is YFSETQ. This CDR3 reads CASSLGQVTDTQYF. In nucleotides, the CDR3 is TGCGCCAGCAGCTTGGGACAGGTCACAGATACGCAGTATTTT.

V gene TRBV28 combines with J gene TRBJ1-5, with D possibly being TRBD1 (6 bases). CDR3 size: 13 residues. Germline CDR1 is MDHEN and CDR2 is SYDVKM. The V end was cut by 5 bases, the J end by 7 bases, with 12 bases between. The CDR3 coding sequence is TGTGCCAGCAGTCTACAGGGTAACCAGCCCCAGCATTTT. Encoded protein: CASSLQGNQPQHF.

For the CDR3, the DNA is TGTGCCAGCAGCTTAAACGGGGCCATGAACACTGAAGCTTTCTTT. Translated, it gives CASSLNGAMNTEAFF. The V gene is TRBV11-2, the J gene TRBJ1-1, with D perhaps matching TRBD1 (5 bases). V was trimmed by 2 bases and J by 0 bases, leaving 10 bases between them. Germline CDR1 reads SGHAT; CDR2 reads FQNNGV. This CDR3 spans 15 amino acids.

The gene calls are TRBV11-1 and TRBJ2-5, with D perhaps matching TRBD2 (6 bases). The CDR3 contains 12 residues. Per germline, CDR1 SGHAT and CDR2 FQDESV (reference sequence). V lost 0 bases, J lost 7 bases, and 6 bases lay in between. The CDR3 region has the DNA TGTGCCAGCAGCTTAGCGCGGGGGACCCAGTACTTC. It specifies CASSLARGTQYF.

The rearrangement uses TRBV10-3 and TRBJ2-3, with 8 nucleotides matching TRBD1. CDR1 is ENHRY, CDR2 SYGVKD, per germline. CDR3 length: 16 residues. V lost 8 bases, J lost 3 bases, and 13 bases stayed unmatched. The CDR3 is CAIAWGVDRGTDTQYF. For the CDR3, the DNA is TGTGCCATCGCGTGGGGCGTCGACAGGGGAACAGATACGCAGTATTTT.

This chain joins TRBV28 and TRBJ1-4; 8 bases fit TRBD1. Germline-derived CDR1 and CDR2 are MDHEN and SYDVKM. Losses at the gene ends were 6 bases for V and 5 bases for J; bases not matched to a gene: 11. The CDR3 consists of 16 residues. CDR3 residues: CASSTPGTGFNEKLFF. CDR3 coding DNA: TGTGCCAGCAGCACCCCCGGGACAGGATTCAATGAAAAACTGTTTTTT.

The CDR3 region is CASSLGSGGASNTEAFF. In nucleotides, the CDR3 is TGTGCCAGCAGCTTAGGTTCTGGGGGGGCGAGTAACACTGAAGCTTTCTTT. The chain recombines TRBV7-9 with TRBJ1-1, with D possibly TRBD1 on 6 matching bases. Looked up from germline, CDR1 is SEHNR and CDR2 is FQNEAQ (reference sequence). The CDR3 runs 17 residues. Deletions cut 1 base from V and 2 bases from J, with 17 bases between.

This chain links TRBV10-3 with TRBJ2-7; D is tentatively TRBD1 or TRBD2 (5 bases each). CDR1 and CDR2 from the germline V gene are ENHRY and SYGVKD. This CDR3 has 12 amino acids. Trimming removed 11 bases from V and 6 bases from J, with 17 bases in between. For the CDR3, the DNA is TGTGCCTCGACGGGGCTTAGCTCCGAGCAGTACTTC. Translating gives CASTGLSSEQYF.